The 21 T cell receptor beta chains below all came from one sample that was sequenced in a study of T cells in localized non-small cell lung cancer. Profiled with immunoSEQ multiplex PCR; TCRdb holds only in-frame clones, not every one. The data hold around 43,000 clones, with about 88% observed a single time. Sequenced here: peripheral blood, sampled before any cancer treatment. These receptors all come from a man aged 18 to 50 with stage I lung adenocarcinoma.

This clone appeared a single time. The chain couples TRBV28 to TRBJ1-1; weak D call: TRBD1 (6 bases). V was pared by 5 bases and J by 2 bases, with 21 bases between. CDR3 size: 17 residues. The germline V gene encodes CDR1 MDHEN and CDR2 SYDVKM. The CDR3 DNA reads as TGTGCCAGCAGTCTCCCCGTCGGGACAATACTAAACACTGAAGCTTTCTTT. Residues: CASSLPVGTILNTEAFF.

The count of this clone is one. This rearrangement joins TRBV19 to TRBJ1-1; D remains unclear. Trimming stripped 7 bases from V and 2 bases from J, with 17 bases between. CDR1 and CDR2 (germline): LNHDA, SQIVND (reference sequence). This CDR3 has 15 amino acids. CDR3 sequence (DNA): TGTGCCAGTACAGTATCCGTAACTGGAAACACTGAAGCTTTCTTT. It is translated as CASTVSVTGNTEAFF.

This rearrangement joins TRBV4-3 to TRBJ2-7; D not resolved. Trimming shortened V by 1 base and J by 1 base, and 14 bases separated the two germline ends. Germline V gives CDR1 LGHNA, CDR2 YSLEER. The CDR3 totals 16 residues. CDR3 in DNA: TGCGCCAGCAGCCAAGCGTTGGGGATAAGTTCCTACGAGCAGTACTTC. Translated: CASSQALGISSYEQYF.

The chain uses TRBV4-1 and TRBJ2-5; a possible D gene is TRBD1 (6 bases). The germline CDR1 and CDR2 sequences are MGHRA and YSYEKL. The CDR3 consists of 16 residues. Trimming removed 1 base at V and 5 bases at J, with 17 bases between. CDR3 residues: CASSQVTQNRDETQYF. In nucleotides, the CDR3 is TGCGCCAGCAGCCAAGTGACTCAGAACAGGGATGAGACCCAGTACTTC.

Here the CDR3 reads CASSLGAREAFF. For the CDR3, the DNA is TGTGCCAGCAGCTTAGGGGCCCGTGAAGCTTTCTTT. The rearrangement links TRBV11-2 to TRBJ1-1; D unclear. The CDR3 extends over 12 amino acids. Trimming left V 1 base short and J 7 bases short, with 7 bases between. Germline assignment: CDR1 SGHAT and CDR2 FQNNGV. The full variable domain, rest sourced from reference TRBV11-2 and TRBJ1-1, is EAGVAQSPRYKIIEKRQSVAFWCNPISGHATLYWYQQILGQGPKLLIQFQNNGVVDDSQLPKDRFSAERLKGVDSTLKIQPAKLEDSAVYLCASSLGAREAFFGQGTRLTVV.

The chain is built from TRBV5-1 and TRBJ1-4; a possible D gene is TRBD1 (5 bases). Germline-derived CDR1 and CDR2 are SGHRS and YFSETQ. V lost 5 bases to trimming and J lost 8 bases, with 16 bases between them. The length of the CDR3 is 14 residues. CDR3 coding DNA: TGCGCCAGCAGAGTGAGCGACGCAGGGGAAAAACTGTTTTTT. Protein: CASRVSDAGEKLFF.

The V gene is TRBV5-1, the J gene TRBJ1-5; D gene unclear. Trimming took off 1 base at V and 0 bases at J, with 8 bases between the two ends. The CDR3 covers 15 residues. CDR1 is SGHRS and CDR2 is YFSETQ in the germline V gene. In nucleotides, the CDR3 is TGCGCCAGCAGCTTGTCCGGGAATAGCAATCAGCCCCAGCATTTT. Translated, it gives CASSLSGNSNQPQHF.

This chain links TRBV30 with TRBJ1-1; 10 nucleotides align to TRBD1. The V gene end was trimmed by 3 bases and the J gene end by 0 bases; junction bases not matched to a gene: 7. The CDR3 consists of 16 residues. Germline V gene sequence: CDR1 GTSNPN, CDR2 SVGIG (reference sequence). CDR3 sequence (DNA): TGTGCCTGGAGACAGCGGACAGGGGGGATGAACACTGAAGCTTTCTTT. It is translated as CAWRQRTGGMNTEAFF.

The rearrangement joins TRBV7-9 to TRBJ2-5, with TRBD1 matching over 7 bases. The germline V gene encodes CDR1 SEHNR and CDR2 FQNEAQ (reference sequence). This CDR3 contains 14 residues. V lost 5 bases to trimming and J lost 1 base; unmatched junction nucleotides: 4. The CDR3 DNA follows: TGTGCCAGCAGCCCTCGGGACAGCCAAGAGACCCAGTACTTC. Amino acids: CASSPRDSQETQYF.

The J gene is TRBJ1-6, the V gene TRBV6-1; a weak D match, TRBD1 (5 bases). V was trimmed by 8 bases and J by 8 bases, leaving 7 bases between them. This CDR3 region has 11 residues. Per the germline V gene, CDR1 is MNHNS and CDR2 is SASEGT. CDR3 in amino acids: CASWGDSPLHF. CDR3 DNA sequence: TGTGCCAGCTGGGGGGATTCACCCCTCCACTTT.

The chain couples TRBV19 to TRBJ1-2; 9 nucleotides align to TRBD1. The CDR3 length is 15 residues. Losses at the gene ends were 1 base for V and 5 bases for J; bases not matched to a gene: 5. Germline CDR1 and CDR2: LNHDA and SQIVND (reference sequence). CDR3 nucleotide sequence: TGTGCCAGTAGTATAGTCCCCGGGACAGGGTATGGCTACACCTTC. This sequence encodes CASSIVPGTGYGYTF.

The chain is built from TRBV7-8 and TRBJ1-1; no reliable D call. CDR1 SGHVS and CDR2 FQNEAQ come from the germline V gene. This CDR3 region has 14 residues. V lost 0 bases to trimming and J lost 2 bases, with 7 bases between them. The CDR3 loop reads CASSLAGFNTEAFF. The CDR3 DNA follows: TGTGCCAGCAGCTTAGCAGGGTTCAACACTGAAGCTTTCTTT.

The CDR3 nucleotides are TGTGCCAGCAGCCGCATCAGCGAAGAGGGTGGCTACACCTTC. It codes for CASSRISEEGGYTF. The chain links TRBV4-2 to TRBJ1-2; D is ambiguous. Trimming removed 4 bases from V and 7 bases from J, with 16 bases in between. CDR1 and CDR2 from the germline V gene are LGHNA and YNFKEQ. This CDR3 is built from 14 residues.

The rearrangement uses TRBV7-9 and TRBJ1-1; D uncertain. The V and J ends lost 3 bases and 3 bases respectively, with 8 bases between them. This CDR3 is 13 amino acids long. Per germline, CDR1 SEHNR and CDR2 FQNEAQ (reference sequence). The CDR3 reads CASSFWGDTEAFF. The CDR3 nucleotides read TGTGCCAGCAGCTTTTGGGGAGACACTGAAGCTTTCTTT.

The chain uses TRBV13 and TRBJ2-1, with 8 bases aligning to TRBD1. There are 16 residues in the CDR3. Germline-derived CDR1 and CDR2 are PRHDT and FYEKMQ (reference sequence). The ends lost 1 base at V and 5 bases at J; junction bases unmatched: 7. CDR3 loop: CASSLVGQGADNEQFF. CDR3 bases: TGTGCCAGCAGCTTAGTAGGGCAGGGGGCGGACAATGAGCAGTTCTTC. Full variable domain (missing parts from reference TRBV13 and TRBJ2-1): AAGVIQSPRHLIKEKRETATLKCYPIPRHDTVYWYQQGPGQDPQFLISFYEKMQSDKGSIPDRFSAQQFSDYHSELNMSSLELGDSALYFCASSLVGQGADNEQFFGPGTRLTVL.

Written as DNA, the CDR3 is TGCAGCCTGGCAATCGGCGGGGAGCTGTTTTTT. Its protein product is CSLAIGGELFF. The V and J genes are TRBV29-1 and TRBJ2-2; no clear D gene. V gave up 8 bases and J gave up 7 bases, with 11 bases separating them. In germline, CDR1 is SQVTM, CDR2 ANQGSEA. This CDR3 has 11 residues.

This clone was picked up one time. The chain carries TRBV18 and TRBJ1-2; no firm D call. The length of the CDR3 is 12 residues. V was trimmed by 1 base and J by 7 bases, leaving 7 bases between them. Germline-derived CDR1 and CDR2 are KGHSH and LQKENI. DNA for the CDR3: TGTGCCAGCTCACCACTGGAGGGTGGCTACACCTTC. Translation: CASSPLEGGYTF.

The chain has TRBV6-5 and TRBJ1-1, with a possible D match to TRBD1 (6 bases). Germline lookup yields CDR1 MNHEY and CDR2 SVGAGI. V shed 0 bases and J shed 0 bases, with 8 bases lying between them. The CDR3 contains 15 residues. CDR3 in DNA: TGTGCCAGCAGTTACTCCCGGACAGTGAACACTGAAGCTTTCTTT. This sequence encodes CASSYSRTVNTEAFF.

The chain carries TRBV6-5 and TRBJ1-1; TRBD1 matches 7 bases. This CDR3 region has 16 residues. V was clipped by 2 bases and J by 1 base; unmatched bases: 7. In germline, CDR1 is MNHEY, CDR2 SVGAGI. For the CDR3, the DNA is TGTGCCAGCAGTTACCATAGCAGGGGGACGAACACTGAAGCTTTCTTT. This sequence encodes CASSYHSRGTNTEAFF.

This clone was recorded only once. The genes are TRBV29-1 and TRBJ2-5; D perhaps matches TRBD2 (7 bases). The CDR3 consists of 12 residues. Germline V CDR1 and CDR2: SQVTM, ANQGSEA. V was shortened by 7 bases and J by 5 bases, with 14 bases between the two germline ends. The CDR3 DNA follows: TGCAGCGCCGTAGGGGGGGGTGAGACCCAGTACTTC. This codes for CSAVGGGETQYF.

The V and J genes are TRBV4-2 and TRBJ1-4; D gene unclear. The CDR3 contains 12 residues. Germline CDR1 and CDR2: LGHNA and YNFKEQ. V gave up 1 base and J gave up 7 bases, with 4 bases separating them. The CDR3 coding sequence is TGTGCCAGCAGCCAAGCGGGTGAAAAACTGTTTTTT. The encoded protein is CASSQAGEKLFF.